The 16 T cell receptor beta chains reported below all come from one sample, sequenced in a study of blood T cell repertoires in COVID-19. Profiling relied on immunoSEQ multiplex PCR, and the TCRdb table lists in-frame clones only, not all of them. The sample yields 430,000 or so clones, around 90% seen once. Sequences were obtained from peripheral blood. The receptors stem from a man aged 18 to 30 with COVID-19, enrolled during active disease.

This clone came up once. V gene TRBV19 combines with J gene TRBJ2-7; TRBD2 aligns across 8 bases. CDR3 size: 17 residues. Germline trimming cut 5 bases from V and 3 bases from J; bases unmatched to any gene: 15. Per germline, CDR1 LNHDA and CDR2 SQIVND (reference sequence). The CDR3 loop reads CASSVLKGHGGDYEQYF. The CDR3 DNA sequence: TGTGCCAGTAGTGTGCTCAAGGGGCACGGGGGGGACTACGAGCAGTACTTC.

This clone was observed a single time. DNA of the CDR3: TGTGCCATCAGTCCAGGGGGCAATGGCTACACCTTC. Translated: CAISPGGNGYTF. V gene TRBV10-3 combines with J gene TRBJ1-2; TRBD1 agrees at 8 bases. CDR1 ENHRY and CDR2 SYGVKD come from the germline V gene. This CDR3 is built from 12 residues. The V segment lost 5 bases and the J segment 6 bases; nucleotides outside the gene matches: 2.

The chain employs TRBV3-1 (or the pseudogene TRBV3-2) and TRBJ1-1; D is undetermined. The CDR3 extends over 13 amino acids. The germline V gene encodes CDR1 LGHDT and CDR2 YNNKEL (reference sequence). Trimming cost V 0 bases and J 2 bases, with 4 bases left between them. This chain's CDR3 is CASSQDLNTEAFF. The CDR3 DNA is TGTGCCAGCAGCCAAGACCTAAACACTGAAGCTTTCTTT.

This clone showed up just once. The CDR3 is CASSKPNSQGETQYF. DNA of the CDR3: TGTGCCAGCAGCAAACCCAACAGCCAGGGAGAGACCCAGTACTTC. The chain recombines TRBV21-1 with TRBJ2-5; the tabulated D call, TRBD1, remains unverified against the DNA. TRBV21-1 is marked as a pseudogene. The CDR3 runs 15 residues.

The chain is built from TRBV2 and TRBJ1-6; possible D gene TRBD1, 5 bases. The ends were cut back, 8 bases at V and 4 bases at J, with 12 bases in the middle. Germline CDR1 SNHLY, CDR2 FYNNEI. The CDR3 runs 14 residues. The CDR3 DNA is TGTGCCAGCCTGGGCAGGGCTTATAATTCACCCCTCCACTTT. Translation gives CASLGRAYNSPLHF. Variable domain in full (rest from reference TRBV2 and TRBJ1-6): EPEVTQTPSHQVTQMGQEVILRCVPISNHLYFYWYRQILGQKVEFLVSFYNNEISEKSEIFDDQFSVERPDGSNFTLKIRSTKLEDSAMYFCASLGRAYNSPLHFGNGTRLTVT.

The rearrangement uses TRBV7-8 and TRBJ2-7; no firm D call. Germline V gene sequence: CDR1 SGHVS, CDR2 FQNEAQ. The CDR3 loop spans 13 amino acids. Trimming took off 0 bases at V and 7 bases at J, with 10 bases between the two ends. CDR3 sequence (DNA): TGTGCCAGCAGCTTAGCGTTGACTCGGGAGCAGTACTTC. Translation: CASSLALTREQYF. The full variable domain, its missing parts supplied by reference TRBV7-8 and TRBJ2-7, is GAGVSQSPRYKVAKRGQDVALRCDPISGHVSLFWYQQALGQGPEFLTYFQNEAQLDKSGLPSDRFFAERPEGSVSTLKIQRTQQEDSAVYLCASSLALTREQYFGPGTRLTVT.

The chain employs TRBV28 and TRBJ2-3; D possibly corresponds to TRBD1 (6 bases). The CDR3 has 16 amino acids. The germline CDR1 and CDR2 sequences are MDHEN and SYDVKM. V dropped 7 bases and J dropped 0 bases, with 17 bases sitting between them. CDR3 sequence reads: CASTETGSLSTDTQYF. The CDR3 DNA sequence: TGTGCCAGCACCGAAACAGGGTCGCTCAGCACAGATACGCAGTATTTT.

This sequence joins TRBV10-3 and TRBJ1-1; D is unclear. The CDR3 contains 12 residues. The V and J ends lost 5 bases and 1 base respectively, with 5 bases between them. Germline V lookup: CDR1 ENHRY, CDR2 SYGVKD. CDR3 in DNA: TGTGCCATCAGTCCCGGGAACACTGAAGCTTTCTTT. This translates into CAISPGNTEAFF.

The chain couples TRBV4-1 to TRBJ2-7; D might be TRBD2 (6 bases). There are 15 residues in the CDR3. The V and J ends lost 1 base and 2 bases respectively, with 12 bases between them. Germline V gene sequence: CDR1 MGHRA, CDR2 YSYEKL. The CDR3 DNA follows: TGCGCCAGCAGCCAAGTTTCCGGGGGTACCTACGAGCAGTACTTC. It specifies CASSQVSGGTYEQYF.

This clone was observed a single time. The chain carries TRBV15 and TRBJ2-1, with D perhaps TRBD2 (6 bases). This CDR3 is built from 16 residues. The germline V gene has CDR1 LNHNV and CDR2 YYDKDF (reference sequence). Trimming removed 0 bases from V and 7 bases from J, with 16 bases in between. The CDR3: CATSRDLVGSSNEQFF. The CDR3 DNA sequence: TGTGCCACCAGCAGAGATCTGGTCGGGAGCTCTAATGAGCAGTTCTTC.

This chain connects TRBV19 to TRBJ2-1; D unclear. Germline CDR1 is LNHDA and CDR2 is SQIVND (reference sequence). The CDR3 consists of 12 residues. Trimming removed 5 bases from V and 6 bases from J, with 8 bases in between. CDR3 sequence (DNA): TGTGCCAGTAGTTGGCGGCGCAATGAGCAGTTCTTC. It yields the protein CASSWRRNEQFF.

CDR3 sequence: CASSGGTGANEQYF. The CDR3 DNA sequence: TGCGCCAGCAGTGGGGGGACAGGGGCGAACGAGCAGTACTTC. J is TRBJ2-7 and V is TRBV10-1, with TRBD1 identical over 10 bases. The V gene end was trimmed by 4 bases and the J gene end by 5 bases; junction bases not matched to a gene: 5. This CDR3 comprises 14 residues. The germline CDR1 and CDR2 sequences are WNHNN and SYGVQD (reference sequence).

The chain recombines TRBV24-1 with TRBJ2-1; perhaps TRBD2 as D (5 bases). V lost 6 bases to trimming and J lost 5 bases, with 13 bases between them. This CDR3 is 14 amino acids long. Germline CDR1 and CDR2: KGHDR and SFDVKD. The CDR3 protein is CATSQEGVNNEQFF. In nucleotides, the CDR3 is TGTGCCACCAGTCAAGAGGGAGTCAACAATGAGCAGTTCTTC.

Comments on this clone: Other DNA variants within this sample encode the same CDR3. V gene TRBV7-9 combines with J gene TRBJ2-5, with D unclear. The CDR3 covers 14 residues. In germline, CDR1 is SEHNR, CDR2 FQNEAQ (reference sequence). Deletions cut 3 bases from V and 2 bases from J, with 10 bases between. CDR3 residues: CASSLGSIQETQYF. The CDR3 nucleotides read TGTGCCAGCAGCTTGGGCAGTATACAAGAGACCCAGTACTTC.

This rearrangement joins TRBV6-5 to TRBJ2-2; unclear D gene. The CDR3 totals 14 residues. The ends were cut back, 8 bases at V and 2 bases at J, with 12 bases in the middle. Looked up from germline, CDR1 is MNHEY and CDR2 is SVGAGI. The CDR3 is CASPLGSNTGELFF. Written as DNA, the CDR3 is TGTGCCAGCCCCCTAGGTAGTAACACCGGGGAGCTGTTTTTT.

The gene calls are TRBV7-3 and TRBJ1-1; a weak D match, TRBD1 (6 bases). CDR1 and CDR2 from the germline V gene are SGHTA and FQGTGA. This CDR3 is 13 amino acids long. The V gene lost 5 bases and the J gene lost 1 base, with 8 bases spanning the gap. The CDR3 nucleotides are TGTGCCAGCAGCCTGGACAGGAACACTGAAGCTTTCTTT. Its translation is CASSLDRNTEAFF.